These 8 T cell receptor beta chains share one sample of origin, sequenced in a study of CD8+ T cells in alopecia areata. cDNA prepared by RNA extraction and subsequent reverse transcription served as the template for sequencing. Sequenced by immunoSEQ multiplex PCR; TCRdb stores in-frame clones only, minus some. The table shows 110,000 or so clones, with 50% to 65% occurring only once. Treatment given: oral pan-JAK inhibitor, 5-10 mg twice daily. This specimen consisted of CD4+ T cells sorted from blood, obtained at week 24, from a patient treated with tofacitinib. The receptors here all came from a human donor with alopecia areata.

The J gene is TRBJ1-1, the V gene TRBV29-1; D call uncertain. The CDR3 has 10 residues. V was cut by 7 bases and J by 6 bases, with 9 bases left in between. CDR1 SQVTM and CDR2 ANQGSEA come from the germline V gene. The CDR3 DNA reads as TGCAGCGCCCTAGAAGCTGAAGCTTTCTTT. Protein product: CSALEAEAFF. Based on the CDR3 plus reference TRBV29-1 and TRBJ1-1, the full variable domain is SAVISQKPSRDICQRGTSLTIQCQVDSQVTMMFWYRQQPGQSLTLIATANQGSEATYESGFVIDKFPISRPNLTFSTLTVSNMSPEDSSIYLCSALEAEAFFGQGTRLTVV.

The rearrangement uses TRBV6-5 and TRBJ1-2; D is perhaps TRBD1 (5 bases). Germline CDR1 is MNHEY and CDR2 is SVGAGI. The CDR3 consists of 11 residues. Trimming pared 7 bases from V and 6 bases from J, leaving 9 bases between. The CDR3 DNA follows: TGTGCCAGCACCGGGGGGGATGGCTACACCTTC. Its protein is CASTGGDGYTF.

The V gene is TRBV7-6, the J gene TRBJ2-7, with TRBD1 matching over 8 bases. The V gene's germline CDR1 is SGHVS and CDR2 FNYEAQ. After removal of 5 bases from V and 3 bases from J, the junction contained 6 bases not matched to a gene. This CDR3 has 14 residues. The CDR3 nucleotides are TGTGCCAGCAGCCAGACCGGGACAGGCTACGAGCAGTACTTC. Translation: CASSQTGTGYEQYF.

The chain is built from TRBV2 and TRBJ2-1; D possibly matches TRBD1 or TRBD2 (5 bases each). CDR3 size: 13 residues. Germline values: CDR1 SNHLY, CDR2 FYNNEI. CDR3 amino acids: CASDYVQGSSQFF. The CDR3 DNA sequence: TGTGCGAGCGACTACGTGCAGGGCTCAAGTCAGTTCTTC.

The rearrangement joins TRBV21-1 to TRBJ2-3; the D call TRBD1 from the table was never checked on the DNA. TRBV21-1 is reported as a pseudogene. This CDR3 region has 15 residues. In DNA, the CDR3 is TGTGCCAGCAGCACCCGACAGGGGGCCGGAGATACGCAGTATTTT. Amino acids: CASSTRQGAGDTQYF.

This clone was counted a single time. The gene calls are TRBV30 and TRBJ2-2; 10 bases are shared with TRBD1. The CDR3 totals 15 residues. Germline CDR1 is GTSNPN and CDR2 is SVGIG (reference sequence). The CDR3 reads CAFDRGQWSTGELFF. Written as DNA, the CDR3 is TGTGCTTTCGACAGGGGGCAATGGAGTACCGGGGAGCTGTTTTTT. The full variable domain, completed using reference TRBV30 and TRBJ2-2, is SQTIHQWPATLVQPVGSPLSLECTVEGTSNPNLYWYRQAAGRGLQLLFYSVGIGQISSEVPQNLSASRPQDRQFILSSKKLLLSDSGFYLCAFDRGQWSTGELFFGEGSRLTVL.

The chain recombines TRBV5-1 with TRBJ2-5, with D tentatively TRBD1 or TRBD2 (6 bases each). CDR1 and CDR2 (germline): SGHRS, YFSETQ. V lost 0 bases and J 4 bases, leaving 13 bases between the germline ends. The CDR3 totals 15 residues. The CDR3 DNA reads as TGCGCCAGCAGCTTGGGAGCAGGGGAGGTAGAGACCCAGTACTTC. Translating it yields CASSLGAGEVETQYF.

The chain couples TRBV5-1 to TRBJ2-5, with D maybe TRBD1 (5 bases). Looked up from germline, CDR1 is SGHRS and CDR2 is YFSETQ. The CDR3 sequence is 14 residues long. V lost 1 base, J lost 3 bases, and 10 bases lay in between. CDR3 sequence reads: CASSLQGREETQYF. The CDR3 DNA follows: TGCGCCAGCAGCTTGCAGGGCAGGGAAGAGACCCAGTACTTC.